What follows describes a single T cell receptor beta chain. With survey level as its setting, the immunoSEQ assay was v3.0. Sequencing was performed with immunoSEQ multiplex PCR; in TCRdb, only in-frame clones are kept and a portion is missing. The table shows fewer than 30,000 clones, with 86% occurring only once. The record originates from a study of long-term antiretroviral therapy in people with HIV. CDR1 is KGHSH and CDR2 is LQKENI in the germline V gene. This CDR3 comprises 13 residues. J lost 3 bases, V lost 9 bases, and 4 bases had no gene match. The sample was unsorted PBMCs, taken 0.8 years after starting antiretroviral therapy. The source is a woman in her thirties with HIV. The V gene is TRBV18, the J gene TRBJ1-1; 10 nucleotides agree with TRBD1. In nucleotides, the CDR3 is TGTGCCAGTCGACAGGGGGCCGACACTGAAGCTTTCTTT. It encodes CASRQGADTEAFF.